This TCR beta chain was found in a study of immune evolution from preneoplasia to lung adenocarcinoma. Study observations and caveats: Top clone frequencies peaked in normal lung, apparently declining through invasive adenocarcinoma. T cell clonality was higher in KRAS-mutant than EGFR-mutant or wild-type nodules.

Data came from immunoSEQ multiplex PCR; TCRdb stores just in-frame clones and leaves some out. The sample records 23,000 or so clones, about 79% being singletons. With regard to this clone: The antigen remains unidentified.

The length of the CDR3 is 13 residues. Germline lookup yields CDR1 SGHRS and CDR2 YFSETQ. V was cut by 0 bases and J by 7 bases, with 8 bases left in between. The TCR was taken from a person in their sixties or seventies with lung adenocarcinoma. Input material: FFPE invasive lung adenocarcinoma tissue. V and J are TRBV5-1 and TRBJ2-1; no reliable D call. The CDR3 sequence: CASSLEPENEQFF. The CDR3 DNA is TGCGCCAGCAGCTTGGAACCAGAAAATGAGCAGTTCTTC.